This T cell receptor beta chain comes out of a study of T cell changes during pregnancy in multiple sclerosis. Trimming took 3 bases from V and 1 from J, leaving 10 bases between them. The CDR3 runs 14 residues. Per the germline V gene, CDR1 is SGHRS and CDR2 is YFSETQ. Repertoires were generated with immunoSEQ multiplex PCR, while TCRdb's copy carries only in-frame clones and drops some. The table lists more than 50,000 clones, 90% of them singletons, with over 3% in the top ten. This sequence originates from a female donor in good health, enrolled as a control in a pregnancy study. This chain links TRBV5-1 with TRBJ1-1; D unclear. This material consisted of peripheral blood, taken in the first trimester of pregnancy. In DNA, the CDR3 is TGCGCCAGCAGCTCCCTCTCAGGGAACACTGAAGCTTTCTTT. This codes for CASSSLSGNTEAFF.